A selection of T cell receptor beta chains follows, all from one sample in a study of T-cell reconstitution after alpha-beta-depleted transplantation in children. One entry per CDR3 protein results from TCRdb running MiXCR on the PCR reads. Of a few hundred thousand distinct CDR3 sequences in the sample, over 9% were seen once. The starting material was PBMCs from the stem cell graft donor, obtained from the stem cell graft. The receptors originated from a human donor who donated a stem cell graft to a child with acute lymphoblastic leukemia. Both conserved end residues are part of each CDR3. The order of the fields is V gene, clone size, D gene, J gene, CDR3 length, CDR3 DNA, CDR3 protein. A D gene is named only where the DNA matches it firmly. Clone size is stated in some rows and not others, as once, few, many or a class when expanded.

V: TRBV20-1; size: few; D: TRBD2; J: TRBJ2-1; length: 15; DNA: TGCAGTGCTAGGCCCCCCGGACTAGCGGACAATGAGCAGTTCTTC; CDR3: CSARPPGLADNEQFF
V: TRBV12-3/TRBV12-4; size: many; D: TRBD2; J: TRBJ2-7; length: 15; DNA: TGTGCCAGCAGTTTAGCGGGGACTAGCGGTCCCGAGCAGTACTTC; CDR3: CASSLAGTSGPEQYF
V: TRBV20-1; size: -; D: TRBD2; J: TRBJ2-5; length: 15; DNA: TGCAGTGCGCCGAACTCCGGGACTAGCGGAGAGACCCAGTACTTC; CDR3: CSAPNSGTSGETQYF
V: TRBV3-1; size: many; D: TRBD2; J: TRBJ2-7; length: 15; DNA: TGTGCCAGCAGCCAGGGAGCGGGAGGACAATACGAGCAGTACTTC; CDR3: CASSQGAGGQYEQYF
V: TRBV7-2; size: few; D: -; J: TRBJ1-3; length: 16; DNA: TGTGCCAGCAGCTCACCCGACAGTCCCTCTGTAGACACCATATATTTT; CDR3: CASSSPDSPSVDTIYF
V: TRBV4-3; size: -; D: -; J: TRBJ2-7; length: 14; DNA: TGCGCCAGCAGCCAAGAGCTGGCCTTGGGCGAGCAGTACTTC; CDR3: CASSQELALGEQYF
V: TRBV28; size: -; D: -; J: TRBJ2-7; length: 12; DNA: TGTGCCAGCACCCAAAGCGGCTACGAGCAGTACTTC; CDR3: CASTQSGYEQYF
V: TRBV20-1; size: few; D: -; J: TRBJ2-7; length: 12; DNA: TGCAGTGCAGGGGACGGAGGCTACGAGCAGTACTTC; CDR3: CSAGDGGYEQYF
V: TRBV4-1; size: few; D: TRBD2; J: TRBJ2-1; length: 16; DNA: TGCGCCAGCAGCCTCAGGACCGGGACTAGCAGGGTTGAGCAGTTCTTC; CDR3: CASSLRTGTSRVEQFF
V: TRBV6-1; size: many; D: TRBD2; J: TRBJ2-5; length: 14; DNA: TGTGCCAGCAGGGGTGGACTAGCAGTGCAGACCCAGTACTTC; CDR3: CASRGGLAVQTQYF
V: TRBV4-3; size: few; D: -; J: TRBJ1-1; length: 16; DNA: TGCGCCAGCAGCCAAGACCTGGGATCCGGCAGGGGAGAAGCTTTCTTT; CDR3: CASSQDLGSGRGEAFF
V: TRBV7-3; size: few; D: -; J: TRBJ2-1; length: 19; DNA: TGTGCCAGCAGCTTATTAGGGGGGGTGGGGAGCGGGAACTACAATGAGCAGTTCTTC; CDR3: CASSLLGGVGSGNYNEQFF
V: TRBV5-6; size: many; D: -; J: TRBJ2-1; length: 16; DNA: TGTGCCAGCAGCTTGGTTGCGTCGAGCTCCTACAATGAGCAGTTCTTC; CDR3: CASSLVASSSYNEQFF
V: TRBV3-1; size: -; D: -; J: TRBJ2-1; length: 15; DNA: TGTGCCAGCAGCCAAGACTCGGGACTCTACAATGAGCAGTTCTTC; CDR3: CASSQDSGLYNEQFF
V: TRBV15; size: few; D: TRBD2; J: TRBJ2-1; length: 16; DNA: TGTGCCACCAGCCCTAGCGGGAGGGCCACCTACAATGAGCAGTTCTTC; CDR3: CATSPSGRATYNEQFF
V: TRBV5-5; size: many; D: TRBD2; J: TRBJ2-3; length: 16; DNA: TGTGCCAGCAGCTTGGGGCTAGCGGGGTGGAGAGATACGCAGTATTTT; CDR3: CASSLGLAGWRDTQYF
V: TRBV12-3/TRBV12-4; size: few; D: TRBD2; J: TRBJ2-3; length: 15; DNA: TGTGCCAGATCCTTCGGGAGGGGAGTCACAGATACGCAGTATTTT; CDR3: CARSFGRGVTDTQYF
V: TRBV12-2; size: -; D: -; J: TRBJ2-1; length: 17; DNA: TGTGAAAGACAACGAGGTATCCTTCCTCTTCTCGGCGATGAGCAGTTCTTC; CDR3: CERQRGILPLLGDEQFF
V: TRBV15; size: few; D: -; J: TRBJ2-3; length: 12; DNA: TGTGCCACCTCCGGGAGTACAGATACGCAGTATTTT; CDR3: CATSGSTDTQYF
V: TRBV5-1; size: -; D: -; J: TRBJ2-7; length: 14; DNA: TGCGCCAGCAGCCCGGCGGATACCTCCTATGAGCAGTACTTC; CDR3: CASSPADTSYEQYF